This entry lists 13 T cell receptor beta chains sequenced from one sample in a study of shared clonotypes between healthy human individuals. The assay was immunoSEQ multiplex PCR, and TCRdb's table has in-frame clones only and misses some. The repertoire holds about half a million clones, with more than 70% as singletons. What was sequenced was PBMCs. These TCRs come from a woman in her thirties or forties in good health. Some clones in this sample may be carry-over from other donors' samples.

This clone was seen only once. The chain joins TRBV7-9 to TRBJ1-1; the D gene is possibly TRBD1 (5 bases). The V end was cut by 5 bases, the J end by 5 bases, with 9 bases between. Germline V gene lookup returns CDR1 SEHNR and CDR2 FQNEAQ (reference sequence). The CDR3 is 12 amino acids. CDR3 nucleotides: TGTGCCAGCAGCCCCGGACAAACTGAAGCTTTCTTT. It is translated as CASSPGQTEAFF.

This clone was observed many times. The CDR3 here is CAWSASRTSTNEKLFF. In DNA, the CDR3 is TGTGCCTGGAGTGCCTCGAGGACGTCAACTAATGAAAAACTGTTTTTT. The chain uses TRBV30 and TRBJ1-4, with D uncertain. This CDR3 spans 16 amino acids. Germline V gene sequence: CDR1 GTSNPN, CDR2 SVGIG (reference sequence). V dropped 1 base and J dropped 0 bases, with 12 bases sitting between them.

CDR3 protein: CASSFRAAGPDEQYF. CDR3 nucleotide sequence: TGTGCCAGCAGCTTCCGGGCAGCCGGCCCGGACGAGCAGTACTTC. This sequence joins TRBV7-9 and TRBJ2-7; D not certain. The CDR3 sequence is 15 residues long. Germline CDR1 reads SEHNR; CDR2 reads FQNEAQ (reference sequence). V was pared by 3 bases and J by 5 bases, with 17 bases between.

The chain uses TRBV4-1 and TRBJ2-3, with D perhaps matching TRBD2 (5 bases). The CDR3 length is 15 residues. The germline CDR1 and CDR2 sequences are MGHRA and YSYEKL. V was shortened by 4 bases and J by 6 bases, with 17 bases between the two germline ends. CDR3 amino acids: CASSPPGGSVDTQYF. The CDR3 DNA reads as TGCGCCAGCAGCCCCCCCGGTGGGAGCGTGGATACGCAGTATTTT.

The chain is built from TRBV15 and TRBJ2-5; a possible D gene is TRBD1 (5 bases). The CDR3 runs to 12 residues. Germline CDR1 reads LNHNV; CDR2 reads YYDKDF (reference sequence). Trimming left V 2 bases short and J 5 bases short, with 6 bases between. The CDR3 sequence is CATSRQGETQYF. The CDR3 DNA reads as TGTGCCACCAGCAGACAGGGCGAGACCCAGTACTTC.

The chain has TRBV30 and TRBJ2-4, with D uncertain. The CDR3 runs to 13 residues. V was clipped by 0 bases and J by 7 bases, with 10 bases between them. Germline V gives CDR1 GTSNPN, CDR2 SVGIG (reference sequence). This CDR3 reads CAWSVSLGNIQYF. The CDR3 nucleotides are TGTGCCTGGAGTGTGTCCCTTGGGAACATTCAGTACTTC.

Worth noting for this clone: A far bigger clonotype differs at one base, so this is likely a read error. This likely comes from a read error, as the CDR3 has no conserved phenylalanine or tryptophan at its end. V usage is TRBV10-3 and J usage is TRBJ1-5, with 8 bases matching TRBD1. The V gene end was trimmed by 0 bases and the J gene end by 9 bases; junction bases not matched to a gene: 4. The CDR3 length is 14 residues. Germline lookup yields CDR1 ENHRY and CDR2 SYGVKD. The CDR3 loop is CAISESAGGRPQHS. The CDR3 region has the DNA TGTGCCATCAGTGAGTCGGCAGGGGGCCGGCCCCAGCATTCT.

The chain has TRBV5-1 and TRBJ1-4; D might be TRBD1 (5 bases). Germline CDR1 is SGHRS and CDR2 is YFSETQ. Trimming took off 2 bases at V and 8 bases at J, with 13 bases between the two ends. CDR3 length: 14 amino acids. The CDR3 spells CASSLGTLGEKLFF. As DNA, the CDR3 is TGCGCCAGCAGCTTAGGGACCTTAGGGGAAAAACTGTTTTTT.

V and J are TRBV29-1 and TRBJ2-7; 9 positions match TRBD1. The CDR3 covers 13 residues. Germline V gene sequence: CDR1 SQVTM, CDR2 ANQGSEA. Losses at the gene ends were 6 bases for V and 6 bases for J; bases not matched to a gene: 9. Written as DNA, the CDR3 is TGCAGCGTCAGGGGACAGGGACTTAGCGAGCAGTACTTC. It translates to CSVRGQGLSEQYF.

With regard to this clone: Other DNA sequences within the sample encode an identical CDR3. The V gene is TRBV18, the J gene TRBJ2-7; TRBD1 aligns across 9 bases. Germline trimming cut 0 bases from V and 5 bases from J; bases unmatched to any gene: 2. There are 14 residues in the CDR3. Germline V gene data show CDR1 as KGHSH and CDR2 as LQKENI. CDR3 residues: CASSPPDRGHEQYF. The CDR3 nucleotides are TGTGCCAGCTCACCACCGGACAGGGGCCACGAGCAGTACTTC.

This sequence joins TRBV9 and TRBJ1-1, with D possibly being TRBD1 (5 bases). Germline CDR1 is SGDLS and CDR2 is YYNGEE. This CDR3 region has 14 residues. V dropped 1 base and J dropped 5 bases, with 12 bases sitting between them. CDR3 protein: CASSVSGEGTEAFF. CDR3 sequence (DNA): TGTGCCAGCAGCGTATCGGGGGAGGGGACTGAAGCTTTCTTT.

With respect to this clone: Being one base from a much bigger clone, this may be a read error. V is TRBV7-3 and J is TRBJ2-1; D is possibly TRBD1 or TRBD2 (5 bases each). The CDR3 has 16 residues. CDR1 SGHTA and CDR2 FQGTGA come from the germline V gene. The CDR3 DNA reads as TGTGCCGGCAGCCCGACCGGGACCCCAAGAGGCAATGAGCAGTTCTTC. It yields the protein CAGSPTGTPRGNEQFF.

The chain has TRBV15 and TRBJ2-7, with 10 nucleotides matching TRBD2. The ends lost 0 bases at V and 4 bases at J; junction bases unmatched: 3. This CDR3 spans 15 amino acids. The germline V gene encodes CDR1 LNHNV and CDR2 YYDKDF (reference sequence). For the CDR3, the DNA is TGTGCCACCAGCAGAGATGTGACTAGCGGGTACGAGCAGTACTTC. It codes for CATSRDVTSGYEQYF.